This T cell receptor (beta chain) was identified in a study of beta chain features in type 1 diabetes. This clone was observed once. Between the trimmed V and J ends, which lost 2 bases and 0 bases, there was a span of 9 bases. In germline, CDR1 is MNHNY, CDR2 SVGAGI (reference sequence). This CDR3 is 15 amino acids long. Of the isolated RNA, all was reverse transcribed, and so the sequenced material was expressed TCRB transcripts. This table comes from immunoSEQ multiplex PCR, and its TCRdb copy is limited to in-frame clones, with some not included. The data hold some 360,000 clones, with roughly 21% observed a single time.

The clonotype was recovered from a woman in her late teens or twenties in good health. The material sequenced was naive CD4+ T cells from blood. The J gene is TRBJ2-3, the V gene TRBV6-6, with D possibly being TRBD2 (6 bases). The CDR3 loop is CASSYGGSSTDTQYF. In DNA form, the CDR3 reads TGTGCCAGCAGTTACGGAGGGTCTAGCACAGATACGCAGTATTTT.